Below, 12 T cell receptor beta chains from the same sample are listed, as sequenced in a study of glioma-infiltrating T cells after dendritic cell vaccination. TCRdb keeps only in-frame clones here, not all; method: immunoSEQ multiplex PCR. Seen here are around 73,000 clones, 82% observed once, and the top ten hold approximately 2.3%. The sample consisted of blood, taken before dendritic cell vaccination. The receptors shown here come from a human donor with glioblastoma.

This chain links TRBV6-1 with TRBJ2-5, with 8 bases matching TRBD1. V trimming: 7 bases; J trimming: 0 bases; junction bases outside the gene matches: 4. Germline loops: CDR1 MNHNS, CDR2 SASEGT. The CDR3 totals 14 residues. The CDR3 spells CASTGQGHQETQYF. CDR3 nucleotides: TGTGCCAGCACAGGACAGGGACACCAAGAGACCCAGTACTTC.

The chain has TRBV7-9 and TRBJ2-7, with D unclear. Trimming removed 5 bases at V and 2 bases at J, with 13 bases between. The germline V gene encodes CDR1 SEHNR and CDR2 FQNEAQ (reference sequence). The CDR3 consists of 14 residues. CDR3 in DNA: TGTGCCAGCAGCATGATGACAAGACCCTACGAGCAGTACTTC. This sequence encodes CASSMMTRPYEQYF.

This clone was counted a single time. V usage is TRBV7-2 and J usage is TRBJ2-1; D is perhaps TRBD2 (5 bases). Germline CDR1 is SGHTA and CDR2 is FQGNSA. V lost 3 bases and J 3 bases, leaving 15 bases between the germline ends. The CDR3 totals 16 residues. The CDR3 loop is CASSFQVDSYYNEQFF. The DNA of the CDR3 is TGTGCCAGCAGCTTCCAGGTGGACTCCTACTACAATGAGCAGTTCTTC.

The V and J genes are TRBV6-5 and TRBJ2-1, with TRBD2 matching over 9 bases. CDR1 and CDR2 from the germline V gene are MNHEY and SVGAGI. The J segment lost 9 bases and the V segment lost 7 bases, leaving 10 bases of the junction unmatched. The length of the CDR3 is 14 residues. The CDR3 region is CASTHKAGGGEQFF. The CDR3 nucleotides read TGTGCCAGCACCCACAAAGCGGGAGGCGGTGAGCAGTTCTTC.

In its sample, this clone was seen many times. The chain combines TRBV6-1 with TRBJ2-2; 11 bases align to TRBD1. Trimming at V came to 1 base and at J to 6 bases, leaving 1 base not matched to a gene. This CDR3 contains 15 residues. Germline CDR1 reads MNHNS; CDR2 reads SASEGT. The CDR3 DNA follows: TGTGCCAGCAGTGAAGGGACAGGGGGCGCCGGGGAGCTGTTTTTT. This translates into CASSEGTGGAGELFF.

The J gene is TRBJ2-5, the V gene TRBV18; the match to TRBD2 covers 10 bases. This CDR3 comprises 15 residues. The V segment lost 4 bases and the J segment 2 bases; nucleotides outside the gene matches: 4. Germline CDR1 KGHSH, CDR2 LQKENI. As DNA, the CDR3 is TGTGCCAGCTCACTCTTAGCGGGGGGACAAGAGACCCAGTACTTC. Translated, it gives CASSLLAGGQETQYF.

The gene calls are TRBV7-6 and TRBJ1-1; D is possibly TRBD1 (6 bases). The CDR3 extends over 14 amino acids. The germline V gene has CDR1 SGHVS and CDR2 FNYEAQ. Trimming stripped 5 bases from V and 5 bases from J, with 15 bases between. The CDR3 protein is CASSETPGVTEAFF. CDR3 sequence (DNA): TGTGCCAGCAGCGAGACTCCAGGGGTGACTGAAGCTTTCTTT.

This clone has only one observation. The gene calls are TRBV19 and TRBJ1-5; D is unclear. V lost 4 bases to trimming and J lost 3 bases, with 10 bases between them. Germline V gene data show CDR1 as LNHDA and CDR2 as SQIVND (reference sequence). CDR3 length equals 14 residues. The CDR3 sequence: CASSNVLVNQPQHF. CDR3 sequence (DNA): TGTGCCAGTAGTAACGTACTGGTCAATCAGCCCCAGCATTTT.

The chain has TRBV11-2 and TRBJ1-1; D might be TRBD1 (6 bases). The CDR3 has 15 amino acids. The germline gives CDR1 SGHAT, CDR2 FQNNGV. V shed 5 bases and J shed 4 bases, with 17 bases lying between them. CDR3 protein: CASSLRGGRATEAFF. DNA of the CDR3: TGTGCCAGCAGCCTAAGGGGGGGGAGGGCCACTGAAGCTTTCTTT.

J is TRBJ2-5 and V is TRBV25-1; 10 bases align to TRBD1. Germline V gene data show CDR1 as MGHDK and CDR2 as SYGVNS. Germline trimming cut 3 bases from V and 7 bases from J; bases unmatched to any gene: 8. The CDR3 runs to 15 residues. Written as DNA, the CDR3 is TGTGCCAGCAGTGAGCCGGGGACAGGGGTGGGGACCCAGTACTTC. It codes for CASSEPGTGVGTQYF.

The chain couples TRBV13 to TRBJ1-1, with D perhaps matching TRBD1 (5 bases). Trimming took 2 bases from V and 0 from J, leaving 7 bases between them. Per germline, CDR1 PRHDT and CDR2 FYEKMQ (reference sequence). The CDR3 is made up of 14 amino acids. Here the CDR3 DNA reads TGTGCCAGCAGCTTAACAGGAATGAACACTGAAGCTTTCTTT. Its translation: CASSLTGMNTEAFF.

The V call is TRBV19, the J call TRBJ2-3, with TRBD2 identical over 8 bases. This CDR3 has 19 amino acids. V lost 0 bases, J lost 3 bases, and 14 bases stayed unmatched. The germline V gene has CDR1 LNHDA and CDR2 SQIVND (reference sequence). Here the CDR3 reads CASSIDVPWLAGRTDTQYF. The CDR3 DNA reads TGTGCCAGTAGTATAGATGTCCCCTGGCTAGCGGGTCGAACAGATACGCAGTATTTT.